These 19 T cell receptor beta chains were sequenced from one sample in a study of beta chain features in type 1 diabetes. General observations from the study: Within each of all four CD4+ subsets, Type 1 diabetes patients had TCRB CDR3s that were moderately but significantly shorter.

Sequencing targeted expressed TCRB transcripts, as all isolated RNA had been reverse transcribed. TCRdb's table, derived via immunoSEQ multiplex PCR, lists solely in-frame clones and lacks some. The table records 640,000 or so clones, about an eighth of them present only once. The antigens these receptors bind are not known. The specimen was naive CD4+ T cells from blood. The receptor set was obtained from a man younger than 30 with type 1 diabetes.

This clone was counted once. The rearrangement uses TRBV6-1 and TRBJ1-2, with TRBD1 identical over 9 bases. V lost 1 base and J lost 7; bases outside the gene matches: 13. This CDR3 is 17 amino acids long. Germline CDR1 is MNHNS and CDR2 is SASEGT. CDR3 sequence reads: CASSEVLFGTGSAGYTF. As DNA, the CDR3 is TGTGCCAGCAGTGAAGTATTGTTTGGGACAGGGTCGGCTGGCTACACCTTC.

The chain's CDR3 is CASSARRDPYGYTF. The CDR3 DNA is TGTGCCAGCAGTGCCCGGCGAGATCCTTATGGCTACACCTTC. The chain combines TRBV28 with TRBJ1-2; D unclear. The germline gives CDR1 MDHEN, CDR2 SYDVKM. The CDR3 consists of 14 residues. V lost 5 bases and J 5 bases, leaving 15 bases between the germline ends.

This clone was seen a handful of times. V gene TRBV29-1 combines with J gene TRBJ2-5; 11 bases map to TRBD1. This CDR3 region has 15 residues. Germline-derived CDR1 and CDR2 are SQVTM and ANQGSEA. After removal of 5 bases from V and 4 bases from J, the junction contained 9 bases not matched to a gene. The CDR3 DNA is TGCAGCGTTTGGACAGGGGGCTCCACCGGAGAGACCCAGTACTTC. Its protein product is CSVWTGGSTGETQYF.

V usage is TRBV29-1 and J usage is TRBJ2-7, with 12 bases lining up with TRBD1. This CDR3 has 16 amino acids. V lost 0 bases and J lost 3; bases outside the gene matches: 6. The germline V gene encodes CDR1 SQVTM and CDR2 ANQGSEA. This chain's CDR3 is CSVEEGDRGLYYEQYF. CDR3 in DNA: TGCAGCGTTGAAGAGGGGGACAGGGGGCTTTACTACGAGCAGTACTTC.

CDR3 DNA sequence: TGTGCCAGCAGTCCCCCAACGGGGCAGCCCCAGCATTTT. Its protein product is CASSPPTGQPQHF. The chain is built from TRBV6-6 and TRBJ1-5; no clear D gene. CDR1 is MNHNY and CDR2 is SVGAGI in the germline V gene (reference sequence). Trimming removed 5 bases at V and 7 bases at J, with 12 bases between. The CDR3 contains 13 residues.

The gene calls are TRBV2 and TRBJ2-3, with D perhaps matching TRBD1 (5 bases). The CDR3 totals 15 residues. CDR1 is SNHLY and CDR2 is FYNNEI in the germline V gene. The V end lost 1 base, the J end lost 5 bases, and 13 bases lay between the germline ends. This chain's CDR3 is CASSEGPGQVDTQYF. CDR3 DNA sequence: TGTGCCAGCAGTGAAGGGCCAGGGCAGGTAGATACGCAGTATTTT.

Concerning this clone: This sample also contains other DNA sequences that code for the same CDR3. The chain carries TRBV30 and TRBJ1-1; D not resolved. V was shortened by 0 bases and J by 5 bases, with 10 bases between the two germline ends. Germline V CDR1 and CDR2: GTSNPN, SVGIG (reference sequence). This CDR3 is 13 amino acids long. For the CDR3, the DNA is TGTGCCTGGAGTGTACTGGGTGGAACTGAAGCTTTCTTT. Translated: CAWSVLGGTEAFF.

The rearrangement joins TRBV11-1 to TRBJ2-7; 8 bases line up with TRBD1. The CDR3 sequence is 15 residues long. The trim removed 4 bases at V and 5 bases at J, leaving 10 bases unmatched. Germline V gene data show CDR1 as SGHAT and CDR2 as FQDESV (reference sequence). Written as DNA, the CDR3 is TGTGCCAGCAGCTCCCGACAGGGGAAGTTCGACGAGCAGTACTTC. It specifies CASSSRQGKFDEQYF.

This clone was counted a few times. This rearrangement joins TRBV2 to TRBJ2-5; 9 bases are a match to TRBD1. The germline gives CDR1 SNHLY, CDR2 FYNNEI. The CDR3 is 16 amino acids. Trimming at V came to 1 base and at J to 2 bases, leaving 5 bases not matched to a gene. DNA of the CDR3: TGTGCCAGCAGTGAAGGATGGGGGACAGGGCAAGAGACCCAGTACTTC. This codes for CASSEGWGTGQETQYF.

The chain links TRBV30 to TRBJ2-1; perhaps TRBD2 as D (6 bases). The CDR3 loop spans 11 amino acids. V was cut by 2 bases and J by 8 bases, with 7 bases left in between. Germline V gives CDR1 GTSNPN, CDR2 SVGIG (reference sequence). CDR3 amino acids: CAWSREDEQFF. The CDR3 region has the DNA TGTGCCTGGAGTAGGGAGGATGAGCAGTTCTTC.

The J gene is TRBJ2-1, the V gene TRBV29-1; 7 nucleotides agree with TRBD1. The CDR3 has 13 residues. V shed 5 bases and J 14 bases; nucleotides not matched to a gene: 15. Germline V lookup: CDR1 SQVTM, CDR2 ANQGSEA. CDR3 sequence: CSVTLGQSSSEFF. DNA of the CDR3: TGCAGCGTTACCTTGGGACAGTCCTCTTCAGAGTTCTTC.

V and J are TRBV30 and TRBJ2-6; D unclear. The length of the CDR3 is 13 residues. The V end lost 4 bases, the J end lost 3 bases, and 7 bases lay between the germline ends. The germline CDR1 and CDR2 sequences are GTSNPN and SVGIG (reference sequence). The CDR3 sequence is CAWTRGGANVLTF. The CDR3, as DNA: TGTGCCTGGACCCGCGGTGGGGCCAACGTCCTGACTTTC.

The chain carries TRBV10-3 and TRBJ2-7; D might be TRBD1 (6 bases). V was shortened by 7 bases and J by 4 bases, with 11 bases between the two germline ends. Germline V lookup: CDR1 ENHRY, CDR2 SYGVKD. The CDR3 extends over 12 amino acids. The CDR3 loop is CAIKGESYEQYF. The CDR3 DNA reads TGTGCCATCAAGGGGGAGTCGTACGAGCAGTACTTC.

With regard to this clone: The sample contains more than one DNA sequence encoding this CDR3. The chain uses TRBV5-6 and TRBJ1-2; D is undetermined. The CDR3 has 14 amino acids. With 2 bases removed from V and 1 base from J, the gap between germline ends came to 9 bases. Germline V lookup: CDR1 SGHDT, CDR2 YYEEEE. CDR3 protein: CASSLGRSNYGYTF. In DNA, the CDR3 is TGTGCCAGCAGCTTAGGTCGGAGTAACTATGGCTACACCTTC.

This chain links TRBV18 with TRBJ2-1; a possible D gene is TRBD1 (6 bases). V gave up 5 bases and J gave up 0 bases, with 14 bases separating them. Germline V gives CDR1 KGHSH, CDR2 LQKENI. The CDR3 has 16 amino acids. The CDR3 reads CASSNEMDSSYNEQFF. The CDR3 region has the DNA TGTGCCAGCTCAAATGAGATGGACAGCTCCTACAATGAGCAGTTCTTC.

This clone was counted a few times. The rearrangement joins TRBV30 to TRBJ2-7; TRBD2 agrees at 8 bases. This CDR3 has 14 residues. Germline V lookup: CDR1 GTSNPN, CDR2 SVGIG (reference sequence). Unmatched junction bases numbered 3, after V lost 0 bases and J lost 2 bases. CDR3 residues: CAWSVVAGPYEQYF. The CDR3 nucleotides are TGTGCCTGGAGTGTGGTAGCGGGGCCCTACGAGCAGTACTTC.

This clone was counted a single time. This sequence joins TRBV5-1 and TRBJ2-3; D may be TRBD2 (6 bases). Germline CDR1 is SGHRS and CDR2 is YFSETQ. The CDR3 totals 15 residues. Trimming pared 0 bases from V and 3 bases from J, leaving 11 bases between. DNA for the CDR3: TGCGCCAGCAGCTTGGACCCGGGGACTACAGATACGCAGTATTTT. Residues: CASSLDPGTTDTQYF.

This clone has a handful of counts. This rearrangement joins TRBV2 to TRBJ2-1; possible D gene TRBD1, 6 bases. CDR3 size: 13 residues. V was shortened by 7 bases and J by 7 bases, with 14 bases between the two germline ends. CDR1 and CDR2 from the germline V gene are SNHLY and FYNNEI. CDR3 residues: CASTRGRGNEQFF. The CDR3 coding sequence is TGTGCCAGCACCAGGGGTAGGGGAAATGAGCAGTTCTTC. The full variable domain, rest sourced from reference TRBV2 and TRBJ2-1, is EPEVTQTPSHQVTQMGQEVILRCVPISNHLYFYWYRQILGQKVEFLVSFYNNEISEKSEIFDDQFSVERPDGSNFTLKIRSTKLEDSAMYFCASTRGRGNEQFFGPGTRLTVL.

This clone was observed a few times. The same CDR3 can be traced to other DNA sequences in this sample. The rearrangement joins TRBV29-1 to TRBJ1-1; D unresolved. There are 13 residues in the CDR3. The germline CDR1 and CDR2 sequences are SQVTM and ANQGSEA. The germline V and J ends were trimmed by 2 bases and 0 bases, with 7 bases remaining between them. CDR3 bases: TGCAGCGTTGAAAGAGGAATGAACACTGAAGCTTTCTTT. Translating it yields CSVERGMNTEAFF.